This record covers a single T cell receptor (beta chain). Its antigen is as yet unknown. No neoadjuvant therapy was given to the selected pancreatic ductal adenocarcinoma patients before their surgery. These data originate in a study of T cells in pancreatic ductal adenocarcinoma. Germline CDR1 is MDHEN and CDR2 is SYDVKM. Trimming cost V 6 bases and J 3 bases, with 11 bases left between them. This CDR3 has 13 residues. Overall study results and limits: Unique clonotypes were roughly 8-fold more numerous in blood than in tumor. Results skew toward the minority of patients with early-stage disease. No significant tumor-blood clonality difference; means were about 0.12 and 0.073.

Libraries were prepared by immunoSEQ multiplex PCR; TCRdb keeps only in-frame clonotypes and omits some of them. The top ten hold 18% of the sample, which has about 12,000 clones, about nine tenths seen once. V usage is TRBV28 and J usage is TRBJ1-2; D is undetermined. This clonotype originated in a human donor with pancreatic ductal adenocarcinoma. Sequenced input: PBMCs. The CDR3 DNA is TGTGCCAGCAGCTTGCTCGGCCACTATGGCTACACCTTC. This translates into CASSLLGHYGYTF.